Sequencing of this TCR beta chain was carried out in a study of T cell repertoires in cytomegalovirus infection. Trimming took off 6 bases at V and 9 bases at J, with 23 bases between the two ends. This CDR3 has 16 amino acids. The germline V gene has CDR1 MDHEN and CDR2 SYDVKM. TCRdb used MiXCR to reprocess the reads, holding one entry per CDR3 protein. The data show around 330,000 distinct CDR3 sequences, about a sixth seen once. The receptor comes from a human donor in good health (CMV status not recorded). Some clones in this sample may be carry-over from other donors' samples. Sequencing was carried out using PBMCs. V gene TRBV28 combines with J gene TRBJ1-4, with D unclear. In DNA form, the CDR3 reads TGTGCCAGCAGCCGCCCCTCTCCGGACCCCGTTAAAAAACTGTTTTTT. Its translation is CASSRPSPDPVKKLFF.